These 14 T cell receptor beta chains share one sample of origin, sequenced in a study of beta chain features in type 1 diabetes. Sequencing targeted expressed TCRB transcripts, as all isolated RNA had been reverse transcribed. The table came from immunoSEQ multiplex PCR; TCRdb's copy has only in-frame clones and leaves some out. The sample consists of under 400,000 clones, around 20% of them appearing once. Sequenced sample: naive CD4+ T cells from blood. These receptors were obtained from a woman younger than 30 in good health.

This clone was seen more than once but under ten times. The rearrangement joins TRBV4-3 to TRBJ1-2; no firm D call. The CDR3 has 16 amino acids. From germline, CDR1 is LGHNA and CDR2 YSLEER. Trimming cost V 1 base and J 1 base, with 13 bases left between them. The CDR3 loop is CASSQVRRAFNYGYTF. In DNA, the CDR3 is TGCGCCAGCAGCCAAGTCCGGAGGGCTTTTAACTATGGCTACACCTTC.

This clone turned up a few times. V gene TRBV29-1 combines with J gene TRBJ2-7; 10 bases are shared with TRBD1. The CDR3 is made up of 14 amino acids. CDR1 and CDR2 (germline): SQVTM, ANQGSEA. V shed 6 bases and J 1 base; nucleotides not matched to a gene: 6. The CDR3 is CSVRGQGGSYEQYF. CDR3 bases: TGCAGCGTCAGAGGACAGGGGGGATCCTACGAGCAGTACTTC.

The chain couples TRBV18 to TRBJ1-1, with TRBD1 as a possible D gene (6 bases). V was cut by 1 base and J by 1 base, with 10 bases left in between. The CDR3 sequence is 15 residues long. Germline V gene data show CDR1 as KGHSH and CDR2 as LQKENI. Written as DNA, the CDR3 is TGTGCCAGCTCACCACAGGCAGGGGAGAACACTGAAGCTTTCTTT. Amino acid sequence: CASSPQAGENTEAFF. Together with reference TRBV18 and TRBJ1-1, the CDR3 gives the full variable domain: NAGVMQNPRHLVRRRGQEARLRCSPMKGHSHVYWYRQLPEEGLKFMVYLQKENIIDESGMPKERFSAEFPKEGPSILRIQQVVRGDSAAYFCASSPQAGENTEAFFGQGTRLTVV.

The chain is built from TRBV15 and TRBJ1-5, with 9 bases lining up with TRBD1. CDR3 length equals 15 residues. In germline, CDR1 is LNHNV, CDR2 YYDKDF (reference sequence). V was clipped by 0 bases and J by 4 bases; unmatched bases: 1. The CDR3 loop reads CATSRDGTGNQPQHF. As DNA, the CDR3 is TGTGCCACCAGCAGAGATGGGACAGGGAATCAGCCCCAGCATTTT.

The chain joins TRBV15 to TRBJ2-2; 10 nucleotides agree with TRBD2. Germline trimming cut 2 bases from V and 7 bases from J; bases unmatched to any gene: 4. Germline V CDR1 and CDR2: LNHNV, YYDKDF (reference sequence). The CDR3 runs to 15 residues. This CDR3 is CATSRLAGVGGELFF. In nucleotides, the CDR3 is TGTGCCACCAGCAGACTAGCGGGAGTTGGCGGGGAGCTGTTTTTT.

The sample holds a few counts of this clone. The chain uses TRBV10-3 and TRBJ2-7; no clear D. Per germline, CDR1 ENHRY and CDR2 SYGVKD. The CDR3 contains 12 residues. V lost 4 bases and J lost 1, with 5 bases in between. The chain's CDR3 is CAISVESYEQYF. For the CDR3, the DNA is TGTGCCATCAGTGTCGAGTCCTACGAGCAGTACTTC.

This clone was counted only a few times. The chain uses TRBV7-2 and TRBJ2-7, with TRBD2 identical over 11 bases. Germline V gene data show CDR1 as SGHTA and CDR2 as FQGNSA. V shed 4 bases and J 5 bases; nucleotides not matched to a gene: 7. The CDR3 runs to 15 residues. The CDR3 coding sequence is TGTGCCAGCAGCTCTTTAGCGGGGGGGCGGAACGAGCAGTACTTC. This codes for CASSSLAGGRNEQYF.

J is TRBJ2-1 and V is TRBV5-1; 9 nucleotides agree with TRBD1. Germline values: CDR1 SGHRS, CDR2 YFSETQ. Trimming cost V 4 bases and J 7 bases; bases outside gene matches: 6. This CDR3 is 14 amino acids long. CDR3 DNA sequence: TGCGCCAGCAGCGTCCGACAGGGGGGGAATGAGCAGTTCTTC. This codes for CASSVRQGGNEQFF.

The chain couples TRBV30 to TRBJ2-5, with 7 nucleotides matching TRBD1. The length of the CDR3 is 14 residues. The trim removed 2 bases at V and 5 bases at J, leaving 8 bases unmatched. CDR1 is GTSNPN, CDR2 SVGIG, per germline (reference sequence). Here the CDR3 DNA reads TGTGCCTGGAGTAAGGCAGGGGGATGGGAGACCCAGTACTTC. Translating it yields CAWSKAGGWETQYF. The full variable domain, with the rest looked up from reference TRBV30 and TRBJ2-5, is SQTIHQWPATLVQPVGSPLSLECTVEGTSNPNLYWYRQAAGRGLQLLFYSVGIGQISSEVPQNLSASRPQDRQFILSSKKLLLSDSGFYLCAWSKAGGWETQYFGPGTRLLVL.

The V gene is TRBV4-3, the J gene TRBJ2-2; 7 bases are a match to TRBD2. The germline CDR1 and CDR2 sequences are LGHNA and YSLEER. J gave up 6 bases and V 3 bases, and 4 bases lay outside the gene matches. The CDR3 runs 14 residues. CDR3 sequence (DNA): TGCGCCAGCAGCCACTCGGGAGGTGCCGGGGAGCTGTTTTTT. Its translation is CASSHSGGAGELFF.

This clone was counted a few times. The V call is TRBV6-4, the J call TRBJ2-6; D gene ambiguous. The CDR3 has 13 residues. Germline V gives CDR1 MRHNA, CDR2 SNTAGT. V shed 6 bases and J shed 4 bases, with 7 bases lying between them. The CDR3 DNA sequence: TGTGCCAGCAGCCCTCCCGGGGCCAACGTCCTGACTTTC. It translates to CASSPPGANVLTF.

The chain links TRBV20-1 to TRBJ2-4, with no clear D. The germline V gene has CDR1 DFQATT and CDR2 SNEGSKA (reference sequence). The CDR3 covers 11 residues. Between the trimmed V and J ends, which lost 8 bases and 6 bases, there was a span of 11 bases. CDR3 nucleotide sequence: TGCAGTTTCTACATAGCAAACATTCAGTACTTC. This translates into CSFYIANIQYF.

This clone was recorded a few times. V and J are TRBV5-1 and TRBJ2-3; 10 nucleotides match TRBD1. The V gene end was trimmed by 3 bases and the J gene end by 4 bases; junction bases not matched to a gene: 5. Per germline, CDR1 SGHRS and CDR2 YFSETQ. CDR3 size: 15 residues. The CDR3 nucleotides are TGCGCCAGCAGCTCCCGGGACAGGGGCCCAGATACGCAGTATTTT. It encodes CASSSRDRGPDTQYF.

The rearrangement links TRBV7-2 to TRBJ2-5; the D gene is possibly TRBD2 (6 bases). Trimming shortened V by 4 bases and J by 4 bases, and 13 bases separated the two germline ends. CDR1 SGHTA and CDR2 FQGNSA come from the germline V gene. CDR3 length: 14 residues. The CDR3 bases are TGTGCCAGCAGCTCCGGAAGCGGGCGAGAGACCCAGTACTTC. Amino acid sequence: CASSSGSGRETQYF.